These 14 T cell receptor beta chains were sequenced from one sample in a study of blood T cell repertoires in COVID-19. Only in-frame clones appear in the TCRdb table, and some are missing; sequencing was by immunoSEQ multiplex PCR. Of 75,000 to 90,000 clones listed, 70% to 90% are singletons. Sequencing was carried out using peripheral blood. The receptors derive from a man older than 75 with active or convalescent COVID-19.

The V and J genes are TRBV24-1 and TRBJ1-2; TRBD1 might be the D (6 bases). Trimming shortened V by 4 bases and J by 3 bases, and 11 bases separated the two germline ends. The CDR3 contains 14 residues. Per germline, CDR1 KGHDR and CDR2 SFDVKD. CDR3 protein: CATSDPQGDYGYTF. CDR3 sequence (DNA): TGTGCCACCAGTGACCCACAGGGCGACTATGGCTACACCTTC.

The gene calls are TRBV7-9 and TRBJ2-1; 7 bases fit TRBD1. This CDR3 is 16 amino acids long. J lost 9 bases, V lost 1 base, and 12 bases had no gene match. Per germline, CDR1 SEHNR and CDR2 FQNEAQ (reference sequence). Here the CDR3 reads CASSLGVAGSGGEQFF. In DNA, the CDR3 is TGTGCCAGCAGCTTAGGGGTGGCGGGCTCAGGGGGTGAGCAGTTCTTC.

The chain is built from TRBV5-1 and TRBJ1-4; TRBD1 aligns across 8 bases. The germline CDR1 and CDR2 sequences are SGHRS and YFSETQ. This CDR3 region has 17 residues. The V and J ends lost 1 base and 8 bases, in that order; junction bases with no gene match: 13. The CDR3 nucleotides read TGCGCCAGCAGCTTGAGGAGACAGGGGATGAGTAGCGAAAAACTGTTTTTT. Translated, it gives CASSLRRQGMSSEKLFF.

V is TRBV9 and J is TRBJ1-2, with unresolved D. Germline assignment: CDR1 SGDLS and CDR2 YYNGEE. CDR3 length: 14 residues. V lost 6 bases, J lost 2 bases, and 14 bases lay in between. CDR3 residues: CASTISEGNYGYTF. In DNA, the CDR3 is TGTGCCAGCACCATTTCCGAGGGAAACTATGGCTACACCTTC.

The CDR3 loop reads CASSYRLAGVETQYF. In nucleotides, the CDR3 is TGTGCCAGCAGTTACAGGCTAGCGGGAGTTGAGACCCAGTACTTC. The V gene is TRBV6-5, the J gene TRBJ2-5; the match to TRBD2 covers 10 bases. J lost 5 bases, V lost 2 bases, and 5 bases had no gene match. This CDR3 has 15 residues. Germline CDR1 is MNHEY and CDR2 is SVGAGI.

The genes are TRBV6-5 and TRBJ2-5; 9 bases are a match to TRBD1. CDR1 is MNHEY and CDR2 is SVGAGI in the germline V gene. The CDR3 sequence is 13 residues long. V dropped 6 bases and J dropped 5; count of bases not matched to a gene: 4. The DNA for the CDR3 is TGTGCCAGCAGACGGACAGGGGTGGAGACCCAGTACTTC. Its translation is CASRRTGVETQYF.

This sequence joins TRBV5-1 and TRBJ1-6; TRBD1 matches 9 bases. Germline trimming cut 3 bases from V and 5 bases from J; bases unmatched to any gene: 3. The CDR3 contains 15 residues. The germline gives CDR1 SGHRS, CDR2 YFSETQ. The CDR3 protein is CASSSGQGNNSPLHF. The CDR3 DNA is TGCGCCAGCAGCTCGGGACAGGGTAATAATTCACCCCTCCACTTT.

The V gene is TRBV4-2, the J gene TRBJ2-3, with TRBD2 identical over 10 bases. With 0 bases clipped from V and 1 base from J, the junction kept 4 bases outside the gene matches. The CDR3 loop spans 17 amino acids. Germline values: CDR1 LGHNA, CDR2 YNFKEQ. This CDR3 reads CASSQDGGTSGTDTQYF. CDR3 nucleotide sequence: TGTGCCAGCAGCCAAGATGGAGGGACTAGCGGCACAGATACGCAGTATTTT.

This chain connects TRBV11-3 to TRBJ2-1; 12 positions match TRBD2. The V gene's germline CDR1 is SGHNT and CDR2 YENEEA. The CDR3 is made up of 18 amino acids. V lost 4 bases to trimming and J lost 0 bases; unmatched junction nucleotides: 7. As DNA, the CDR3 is TGTGCCAGCAGCTCACGGACTAGCGGGATTAGCTCCTACAATGAGCAGTTCTTC. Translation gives CASSSRTSGISSYNEQFF.

DNA of the CDR3: TGTGCCAGCAGTGGACAGGGGGCGCGAACTGAAGCTTTCTTT. It yields the protein CASSGQGARTEAFF. The rearrangement joins TRBV25-1 to TRBJ1-1, with TRBD1 matching 10 bases. CDR3 length: 14 residues. Germline CDR1 reads MGHDK; CDR2 reads SYGVNS. The J segment lost 5 bases and the V segment lost 4 bases, leaving 4 bases of the junction unmatched.

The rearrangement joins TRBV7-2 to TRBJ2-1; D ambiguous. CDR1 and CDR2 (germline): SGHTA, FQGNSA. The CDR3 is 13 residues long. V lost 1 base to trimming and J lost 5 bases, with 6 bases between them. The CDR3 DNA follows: TGTGCCAGCAGCTTAGACAAAGACAATGAGCAGTTCTTC. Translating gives CASSLDKDNEQFF. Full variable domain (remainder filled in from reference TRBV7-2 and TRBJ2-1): GAGVSQSPSNKVTEKGKDVELRCDPISGHTALYWYRQSLGQGLEFLIYFQGNSAPDKSGLPSDRFSAERTGGSVSTLTIQRTQQEDSAVYLCASSLDKDNEQFFGPGTRLTVL.

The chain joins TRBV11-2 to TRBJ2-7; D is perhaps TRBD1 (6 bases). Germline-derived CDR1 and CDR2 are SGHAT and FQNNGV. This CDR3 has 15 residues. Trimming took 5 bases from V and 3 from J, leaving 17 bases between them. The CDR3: CASSEGQMGDYEQYV. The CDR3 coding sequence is TGTGCCAGCAGCGAGGGACAAATGGGCGACTACGAGCAGTACGTC.

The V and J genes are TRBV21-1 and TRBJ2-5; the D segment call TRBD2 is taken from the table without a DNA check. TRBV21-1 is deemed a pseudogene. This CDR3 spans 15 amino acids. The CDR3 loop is CASSITRLTQETQYF. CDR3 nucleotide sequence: TGTGCCAGCAGCATAACTCGACTTACGCAAGAGACCCAGTACTTC.

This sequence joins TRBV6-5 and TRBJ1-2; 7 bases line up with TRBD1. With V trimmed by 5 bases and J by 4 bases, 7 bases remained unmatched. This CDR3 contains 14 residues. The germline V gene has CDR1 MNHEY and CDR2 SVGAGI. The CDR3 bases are TGTGCCAGCAGTCCACGACAGGGTACCTATGGCTACACCTTC. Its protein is CASSPRQGTYGYTF.